The next 2 T cell receptor beta chains were all read from a single sample in a study of blood T cell repertoires in COVID-19. Generated by immunoSEQ multiplex PCR, the TCRdb table keeps only in-frame clones and is missing some. This table holds under 500,000 clones, roughly nine tenths found once. The specimen sequenced was PBMCs or T cells enriched from blood (not recorded which). Receptor source: a man aged 25-45 years who had recovered from COVID-19.

This rearrangement joins TRBV28 to TRBJ2-5, with TRBD1 matching over 10 bases. Per the germline V gene, CDR1 is MDHEN and CDR2 is SYDVKM. The V and J ends lost 5 bases and 4 bases, in that order; junction bases with no gene match: 4. The CDR3 is 14 residues long. CDR3 in amino acids: CASSRQGAGETQYF. The CDR3 DNA reads as TGTGCCAGCAGTCGACAGGGGGCAGGAGAGACCCAGTACTTC. Together with reference TRBV28 and TRBJ2-5, the CDR3 gives the full variable domain: DVKVTQSSRYLVKRTGEKVFLECVQDMDHENMFWYRQDPGLGLRLIYFSYDVKMKEKGDIPEGYSVSREKKERFSLILESASTNQTSMYLCASSRQGAGETQYFGPGTRLLVL.

A word on this clone: Distinct nucleotide sequences in the sample also encode this CDR3. The V gene is TRBV9, the J gene TRBJ2-3, with D tentatively TRBD2 (5 bases). Germline V gene data show CDR1 as SGDLS and CDR2 as YYNGEE. CDR3 length: 15 residues. V was trimmed by 0 bases and J by 0 bases, leaving 8 bases between them. Written as DNA, the CDR3 is TGTGCCAGCAGCGTAGCAAGCGGTAGCACAGATACGCAGTATTTT. This sequence encodes CASSVASGSTDTQYF. Full variable domain (remainder filled in from reference TRBV9 and TRBJ2-3): DSGVTQTPKHLITATGQRVTLRCSPRSGDLSVYWYQQSLDQGLQFLIQYYNGEERAKGNILERFSAQQFPDLHSELNLSSLELGDSALYFCASSVASGSTDTQYFGPGTRLTVL.